A single sample is the source of the 24 T cell receptor beta chains below, sequenced in a study of blood T cell repertoires in COVID-19. The table came from immunoSEQ multiplex PCR; TCRdb's copy has only in-frame clones and leaves some out. The table lists approximately 330,000 clones, roughly 90% of them singletons. The sequenced material came from peripheral blood. These receptors all stem from a woman between 50 and 59 years old with active or convalescent COVID-19.

CDR3 coding DNA: TGTGCCAGCAGTGACGGGGCGTACGACGGCAATGAGCAGTTCTTC. Its protein is CASSDGAYDGNEQFF. The gene calls are TRBV6-4 and TRBJ2-1, with a possible D match to TRBD1 (5 bases). The CDR3 is 15 residues long. Germline values: CDR1 MRHNA, CDR2 SNTAGT. V gave up 2 bases and J gave up 6 bases, with 14 bases separating them.

The V gene is TRBV30, the J gene TRBJ2-7, with a weak D call TRBD2 (5 bases). Germline lookup yields CDR1 GTSNPN and CDR2 SVGIG (reference sequence). Trimming removed 5 bases from V and 3 bases from J, with 14 bases in between. The CDR3 totals 13 residues. The CDR3 region has the DNA TGTGCCTGGGACTTAGGAGGTAGCTACGAGCAGTACTTC. This sequence encodes CAWDLGGSYEQYF.

V and J are TRBV19 and TRBJ2-5, with 9 bases aligning to TRBD1. The trim removed 5 bases at V and 5 bases at J, leaving 9 bases unmatched. Germline-derived CDR1 and CDR2 are LNHDA and SQIVND (reference sequence). CDR3 size: 15 residues. The CDR3 sequence: CASSPRDRAWETQYF. The CDR3 nucleotides read TGTGCCAGTAGTCCTCGGGACAGGGCATGGGAGACCCAGTACTTC.

The chain is built from TRBV19 and TRBJ1-1; weak D call: TRBD1 (5 bases). The germline CDR1 and CDR2 sequences are LNHDA and SQIVND (reference sequence). Trimming took off 5 bases at V and 1 base at J, with 14 bases between the two ends. This CDR3 spans 15 amino acids. DNA of the CDR3: TGTGCCAGTAGTCCCAGAGGACACCCGAACACTGAAGCTTTCTTT. Its translation: CASSPRGHPNTEAFF.

A word on this clone: Other DNA variants within this sample encode the same CDR3. V gene TRBV18 combines with J gene TRBJ2-1; 10 positions agree with TRBD2. This CDR3 has 15 residues. V trimming: 6 bases; J trimming: 4 bases; junction bases outside the gene matches: 6. In germline, CDR1 is KGHSH, CDR2 LQKENI. In DNA, the CDR3 is TGTGCCAGCTCCCCCCTAGCGGGAGTGTACAATGAGCAGTTCTTC. Its translation is CASSPLAGVYNEQFF.

The chain carries TRBV10-3 and TRBJ1-2; the D is unclear. Between the trimmed V and J ends, which lost 2 bases and 6 bases, there was a span of 10 bases. CDR1 ENHRY and CDR2 SYGVKD come from the germline V gene. This CDR3 has 13 residues. CDR3 amino acids: CAISEREFDGYTF. The CDR3, as DNA: TGTGCCATCAGTGAGCGCGAATTCGATGGCTACACCTTC.

The chain couples TRBV5-5 to TRBJ1-4, with 7 bases aligning to TRBD1. The CDR3 contains 15 residues. The junction had 10 bases not matched to a gene; V was cut back by 4 bases and J by 7 bases. Germline CDR1 is SGHKS and CDR2 is YYEKEE (reference sequence). CDR3 bases: TGTGCCAGCAGCAGCCGGGACAGCCCCTTTGAAAAACTGTTTTTT. Protein: CASSSRDSPFEKLFF.

The chain couples TRBV27 to TRBJ1-6; possible D gene TRBD1, 5 bases. Trimming pared 0 bases from V and 7 bases from J, leaving 13 bases between. CDR1 is MNHEY, CDR2 SMNVEV, per germline (reference sequence). The CDR3 contains 16 residues. For the CDR3, the DNA is TGTGCCAGCAGTTTATCTGGGCAGGGTAGGAATTCACCCCTCCACTTT. The encoded protein is CASSLSGQGRNSPLHF.

The chain links TRBV29-1 to TRBJ1-1, with 7 bases lining up with TRBD1. CDR3 length: 13 residues. Germline CDR1 SQVTM, CDR2 ANQGSEA. V shed 7 bases and J 3 bases; nucleotides not matched to a gene: 8. CDR3 coding DNA: TGCAGCGCTGGGGTCAGGGGGGACACTGAAGCTTTCTTT. Translating it yields CSAGVRGDTEAFF.

The chain is built from TRBV29-1 and TRBJ2-7, with D maybe TRBD2 (5 bases). CDR3 size: 14 residues. The V gene lost 0 bases and the J gene lost 1 base, with 10 bases spanning the gap. The germline CDR1 and CDR2 sequences are SQVTM and ANQGSEA. The CDR3 bases are TGCAGCGTTGAAGACAGCGGAGGATCCTACGAGCAGTACTTC. Its protein product is CSVEDSGGSYEQYF.

The genes are TRBV15 and TRBJ2-7; possibly TRBD1 for D (6 bases). The CDR3 extends over 17 amino acids. V gave up 3 bases and J gave up 1 base, with 19 bases separating them. CDR1 is LNHNV, CDR2 YYDKDF, per germline (reference sequence). Written as DNA, the CDR3 is TGTGCCACCAGCAGGGGTACAGGGACCTATTCTTCCTACGAGCAGTACTTC. Encoded protein: CATSRGTGTYSSYEQYF.

This clone has a single count. V usage is TRBV6-5 and J usage is TRBJ1-2, with D hard to call. Trimming took off 6 bases at V and 5 bases at J, with 16 bases between the two ends. The CDR3 runs to 14 residues. In germline, CDR1 is MNHEY, CDR2 SVGAGI. The CDR3 region is CASSAFRVGYGYTF. The CDR3, as DNA: TGTGCCAGCAGCGCCTTTCGGGTTGGGTATGGCTACACCTTC.

Here the CDR3 DNA reads TGCGCCAGCAGCTTGGGGTTAGCAGATACGCAGTATTTT. This translates into CASSLGLADTQYF. V gene TRBV5-1 combines with J gene TRBJ2-3; no reliable D call. V lost 0 bases, J lost 4 bases, and 6 bases lay in between. Per germline, CDR1 SGHRS and CDR2 YFSETQ. This CDR3 is built from 13 residues.

This chain joins TRBV12-2 and TRBJ2-4; the DNA was not used to check the table's D call, TRBD2. TRBV12-2 is a pseudogene locus. The CDR3 runs to 17 residues. CDR3 amino acids: CASRDRTSGGIANIQYF. CDR3 coding DNA: TGTGCAAGTCGCGACCGGACTAGCGGGGGGATCGCAAACATTCAGTACTTC.

This rearrangement joins TRBV5-4 to TRBJ1-5, with TRBD1 as a possible D gene (6 bases). The germline V gene encodes CDR1 SGHNT and CDR2 YYREEE (reference sequence). The ends were cut back, 3 bases at V and 9 bases at J, with 22 bases in the middle. The CDR3 covers 16 residues. CDR3: CASSSGPGDPLGPQHF. The CDR3, as DNA: TGTGCCAGCAGCTCCGGTCCAGGGGACCCCTTGGGGCCCCAGCATTTT.

The rearrangement uses TRBV7-3 and TRBJ1-5; 9 nucleotides line up with TRBD1. The germline CDR1 and CDR2 sequences are SGHTA and FQGTGA. Trimming removed 5 bases from V and 7 bases from J; junction bases left unmatched: 6. CDR3 length: 14 amino acids. In nucleotides, the CDR3 is TGTGCCAGCAGCCAGGGACAGGGTGGGCAGCCCCAGCATTTT. Residues: CASSQGQGGQPQHF.

The chain links TRBV27 to TRBJ2-2; 9 nucleotides align to TRBD1. The V gene end was trimmed by 7 bases and the J gene end by 1 base; junction bases not matched to a gene: 16. The germline CDR1 and CDR2 sequences are MNHEY and SMNVEV (reference sequence). This CDR3 is 19 amino acids long. The CDR3 loop is CASKWSGTGFMRNTGELFF. In DNA form, the CDR3 reads TGTGCCAGCAAATGGTCCGGGACAGGGTTTATGAGGAACACCGGGGAGCTGTTTTTT.

The rearrangement uses TRBV28 and TRBJ2-7; D remains ambiguous. This CDR3 is 12 amino acids long. In germline, CDR1 is MDHEN, CDR2 SYDVKM. V lost 3 bases and J 7 bases, leaving 10 bases between the germline ends. CDR3 sequence: CASSFVTGEQYF. Written as DNA, the CDR3 is TGTGCCAGCAGTTTCGTTACCGGTGAGCAGTACTTC. Full variable domain (rest looked up from reference TRBV28 and TRBJ2-7): DVKVTQSSRYLVKRTGEKVFLECVQDMDHENMFWYRQDPGLGLRLIYFSYDVKMKEKGDIPEGYSVSREKKERFSLILESASTNQTSMYLCASSFVTGEQYFGPGTRLTVT.

The gene calls are TRBV18 and TRBJ1-2, with D tentatively TRBD1 (5 bases). The CDR3 sequence is 14 residues long. The germline V and J ends were trimmed by 3 bases and 4 bases, with 12 bases remaining between them. Germline V gene data show CDR1 as KGHSH and CDR2 as LQKENI. For the CDR3, the DNA is TGTGCCAGCTCACCTCGGGGGGACGGCTATGGCTACACCTTC. Translated: CASSPRGDGYGYTF.

The chain has TRBV18 and TRBJ1-2, with 7 bases identical to TRBD1. This CDR3 spans 14 amino acids. Trimming cost V 0 bases and J 8 bases; bases outside gene matches: 6. Germline V CDR1 and CDR2: KGHSH, LQKENI. The CDR3 sequence is CASSPPEGAGGYTF. CDR3 DNA sequence: TGTGCCAGCTCACCACCCGAGGGGGCGGGCGGCTACACCTTC.

The gene calls are TRBV29-1 and TRBJ2-7; 11 nucleotides line up with TRBD1. The J segment lost 3 bases and the V segment lost 1 base, leaving 2 bases of the junction unmatched. Germline V lookup: CDR1 SQVTM, CDR2 ANQGSEA. The CDR3 extends over 14 amino acids. CDR3 nucleotides: TGCAGCGTTGAAGTCGGGACAGGGGGCTACGAGCAGTACTTC. Protein product: CSVEVGTGGYEQYF.

This chain links TRBV4-3 with TRBJ1-4; tentative D call: TRBD1 (5 bases). Trimming took 2 bases from V and 5 from J, leaving 12 bases between them. The germline V gene has CDR1 LGHNA and CDR2 YSLEER. This CDR3 contains 15 residues. CDR3 bases: TGCGCCAGCAGCCAACCAACAGGAGTAAATGAAAAACTGTTTTTT. This gives the protein CASSQPTGVNEKLFF.

J is TRBJ2-7 and V is TRBV11-1, with 8 bases fitting TRBD2. V shed 4 bases, J shed 0 bases, and the junction held 5 bases outside the gene matches. The CDR3 is 15 residues long. The germline gives CDR1 SGHAT, CDR2 FQDESV (reference sequence). The CDR3 sequence is CASSSLAGASYEQYF. As DNA, the CDR3 is TGTGCCAGCAGCTCGCTAGCGGGTGCCTCCTACGAGCAGTACTTC.

This clone was detected once. The chain has TRBV2 and TRBJ1-1, with D maybe TRBD1 (6 bases). V lost 8 bases and J lost 6, with 19 bases in between. Per the germline V gene, CDR1 is SNHLY and CDR2 is FYNNEI. This CDR3 is 14 amino acids long. The CDR3 reads CASAHITGIAEAFF. The CDR3 coding sequence is TGTGCCAGCGCACATATAACAGGGATCGCTGAAGCTTTCTTT.